This T cell receptor (beta chain) was sequenced for a study of OX40 agonist ivuxolimab in advanced cancers. At the level of the study: Patients took ivuxolimab, an agonistic anti-OX40 (CD134) antibody. Each dose-escalation patient presented with hepatocellular carcinoma, melanoma, renal cell or head and neck cancer.

The CDR3 loop spans 14 amino acids. Germline V gene data show CDR1 as MDHEN and CDR2 as SYDVKM. The ends lost 5 bases at V and 3 bases at J; junction bases unmatched: 7. A remark on this clone: As yet, its antigen is unknown.

Here immunoSEQ multiplex PCR was the method, and the copy in TCRdb shows in-frame clones only, minus some. The sample has tens of thousands of clones; roughly 87% are singletons. Study-level points and caveats: Expanded peripheral T cell antigen specificity was not determined. Partial responders treated at 0.1-3.0 mg/kg exhibited clonal expansion among the lowest measured.

The chain is built from TRBV28 and TRBJ2-7; 7 bases match TRBD1. The sequenced sample was CD4+ or CD8+ T cells sorted from blood, obtained in a trial of the OX40 agonist ivuxolimab. The clonotype comes from an adult with an advanced solid tumor such as melanoma, head and neck, liver or kidney cancer. The CDR3 nucleotides are TGTGCCAGCAGTAAAAGGACAGGAAGCTACGAGCAGTACTTC. Encoded protein: CASSKRTGSYEQYF.